A selection of T cell receptor beta chains follows, all from one sample in a study of response to subunit inactivated influenza vaccine. TCRdb re-analysed the RT-PCR reads in MiXCR, keeping a single row per CDR3 protein. The sample has approximately 480,000 distinct CDR3 sequences; roughly 9.8% are singletons. Sequenced material: PBMCs from blood, taken roughly 46 days after vaccination. These receptors all stem from a man in his fifties who received an inactivated influenza vaccine. The CDR3 runs from the conserved cysteine through the conserved F or W. The D gene is left open where the match is weak. The size field is filled for only some rows; it gives once, few, many or a size class.

J	D	size	V	CDR3	DNA
TRBJ2-7	.	.	TRBV20-1	CSARDTRYEQYF	TGCAGTGCTAGGGACACCCGATACGAGCAGTACTTC
TRBJ2-7	TRBD1	many	TRBV5-1	CASSLTGESYEQYF	TGCGCCAGCAGCTTGACAGGGGAGTCCTACGAGCAGTACTTC
TRBJ1-6	.	few	TRBV7-2	CASSLGQVNSPLHF	TGTGCCAGCAGCTTAGGTCAGGTTAATTCACCCCTCCACTTT
TRBJ2-2	TRBD1	few	TRBV12-3/TRBV12-4	CASSLRGQGAGELFF	TGTGCCAGCAGTTTAAGAGGACAGGGGGCCGGGGAGCTGTTTTTT
TRBJ1-3	.	few	TRBV20-1	CSARAREYSGNTIYF	TGCAGTGCTAGAGCGCGCGAATACTCTGGAAACACCATATATTTT
TRBJ1-4	TRBD1	.	TRBV5-1	CASSLARGREKLFF	TGCGCCAGCAGCCTGGCCAGGGGGCGCGAAAAACTGTTTTTT
TRBJ2-7	.	.	TRBV6-5	CASSYSNGVEQYF	TGTGCCAGCAGTTACTCGAACGGGGTCGAGCAGTACTTC
TRBJ2-5	TRBD1	.	TRBV20-1	CSAKRGRRGETQYF	TGCAGTGCCAAAAGGGGGCGGCGTGGAGAGACCCAGTACTTC
TRBJ1-1	.	.	TRBV7-2	CASSLVFAQTEAFF	TGTGCCAGCAGCTTAGTGTTTGCACAAACTGAAGCTTTCTTT
TRBJ1-1	.	few	TRBV20-1	CSASLSVNMNTEAFF	TGCAGTGCTAGCCTCTCAGTTAACATGAACACTGAAGCTTTCTTT
TRBJ2-3	TRBD2	.	TRBV20-1	CSARKLSGSDPDTQYF	TGCAGTGCTAGAAAACTAAGCGGGAGCGACCCAGATACGCAGTATTTT
TRBJ2-1	.	few	TRBV7-9	CASSFASGKYNEQFF	TGTGCCAGCAGCTTTGCAAGCGGCAAATACAATGAGCAGTTCTTC
TRBJ2-3	TRBD1	.	TRBV6-2/TRBV6-3	CASSFETYRDRDQAQYF	TGTGCCAGCAGTTTCGAGACTTACCGGGACAGGGACCAGGCGCAGTATTTT
TRBJ1-2	.	many	TRBV5-1	CASSSAGDGYTF	TGCGCCAGCAGTTCGGCAGGGGATGGCTACACCTTC
TRBJ2-7	TRBD2	few	TRBV4-3	CASSQDIRLAGSVKSYEQYF	TGCGCCAGCAGCCAAGATATAAGGCTAGCGGGATCTGTGAAGTCCTACGAGCAGTACTTC
TRBJ2-1	.	.	TRBV9	CASSVDGRASEQFF	TGTGCCAGCAGCGTAGACGGGCGGGCTAGTGAGCAGTTCTTC
TRBJ2-2	TRBD2	.	TRBV7-2	CASSPRTGGRTGELFF	TGTGCCAGCAGCCCTCGGACGGGGGGGCGCACCGGGGAGCTGTTTTTT
TRBJ2-3	TRBD2	.	TRBV27	CASSSSGGRPDTQYF	TGTGCCAGCAGTTCCAGCGGGGGGCGGCCAGATACGCAGTATTTT
TRBJ2-6	.	few	TRBV5-5	CASSPQGLRVLTF	TGTGCCAGCAGCCCACAGGGCCTGAGGGTCCTGACTTTC
TRBJ2-1	.	few	TRBV25-1	CASRGDEQFF	TGTGCCAGCAGGGGCGATGAGCAGTTCTTC
TRBJ2-2	TRBD2	many	TRBV20-1	CSARRPSGPTGELFF	TGCAGTGCTAGACGTCCTAGCGGACCGACCGGGGAGCTGTTTTTT
TRBJ1-3	TRBD1	few	TRBV20-1	CSASLGQGARMAGNTIYF	TGCAGTGCTAGCCTGGGACAGGGGGCTAGGATGGCTGGAAACACCATATATTTT
TRBJ2-7	TRBD2	few	TRBV4-2	CASSQALAGYYEQYF	TGTGCCAGCAGCCAAGCCCTAGCGGGGTACTACGAGCAGTACTTC
TRBJ2-5	TRBD2	few	TRBV12-3/TRBV12-4	CASNWEGPETQYF	TGTGCCAGCAATTGGGAGGGCCCGGAGACCCAGTACTTC
TRBJ2-7	TRBD2	.	TRBV4-2	CASSQDLRLAGETYEQYF	TGTGCCAGCAGCCAAGATCTTCGACTAGCGGGGGAGACCTACGAGCAGTACTTC
TRBJ2-3	TRBD2	few	TRBV28	CASSLASGRFADTQYF	TGTGCCAGCAGTTTAGCTAGCGGGAGGTTCGCAGATACGCAGTATTTT
TRBJ1-1	.	.	TRBV10-3	CAISRAGNTEAFF	TGTGCCATCAGTCGGGCGGGAAACACTGAAGCTTTCTTT
TRBJ1-1	TRBD1	few	TRBV27	CASSLRQGTNTEAFF	TGTGCCAGCAGTCTACGACAGGGTACGAACACTGAAGCTTTCTTT
TRBJ2-4	.	.	TRBV2	CASSQDSLAKNIQYF	TGTGCCAGCAGTCAGGACAGTCTAGCCAAAAACATTCAGTACTTC
TRBJ2-2	.	.	TRBV7-9	CASSYTGFTGELFF	TGTGCCAGCAGCTACACAGGGTTCACCGGGGAGCTGTTTTTT
TRBJ2-3	.	.	TRBV7-2	CASSPPDSIRGDTQYF	TGTGCCAGCAGCCCCCCGGACTCAATCCGGGGAGATACGCAGTATTTT
TRBJ2-7	TRBD1	.	TRBV24-1	CATSDRTGSYEQYF	TGTGCCACCAGTGATAGGACAGGCTCCTACGAGCAGTACTTC
TRBJ1-2	.	.	TRBV18	CASSPDRQGGGYTF	TGTGCCAGCTCACCAGATAGGCAGGGTGGTGGCTACACCTTC
TRBJ1-2	.	many	TRBV12-3/TRBV12-4	CASSLPGYGYTF	TGTGCCAGCAGTTTACCGGGCTATGGCTACACCTTC
TRBJ2-1	.	many	TRBV20-1	CSARPLRESYNEQFF	TGCAGTGCCCGACCGTTAAGGGAGTCCTACAATGAGCAGTTCTTC
TRBJ2-7	.	many	TRBV28	CASSLGQLYEQYF	TGTGCCAGCAGTTTAGGTCAGCTATACGAGCAGTACTTC
TRBJ2-5	TRBD2	many	TRBV10-3	CAISWGAGTSGKLQETQYF	TGTGCCATCAGTTGGGGGGCAGGGACTAGCGGAAAGCTACAAGAGACCCAGTACTTC
TRBJ2-7	.	.	TRBV4-3	CASSQDVRYEQYF	TGCGCCAGCAGCCAAGACGTCCGCTACGAGCAGTACTTC
TRBJ1-5	.	few	TRBV29-1	CSVITGSNQPQHF	TGCAGCGTGATCACAGGGAGCAATCAGCCCCAGCATTTT
TRBJ1-4	TRBD1	.	TRBV6-1	CASRGQYGEKLFF	TGTGCCAGCAGGGGACAGTACGGGGAAAAACTGTTTTTT
TRBJ2-5	.	many	TRBV12-3/TRBV12-4	CASSFTGKETQYF	TGTGCCAGCAGTTTCACAGGGAAAGAGACCCAGTACTTC
TRBJ1-6	TRBD1	many	TRBV7-2	CASSPGGINSPLHF	TGTGCCAGCAGTCCAGGGGGCATCAATTCACCCCTCCACTTT
TRBJ2-7	.	.	TRBV5-4	CASSLIGSYEQYF	TGTGCCAGCAGCTTGATAGGGAGTTACGAGCAGTACTTC
TRBJ2-7	.	.	TRBV28	CASRDGTFYEQYF	TGTGCCAGCAGAGACGGGACATTTTACGAGCAGTACTTC
TRBJ2-7	TRBD1	many	TRBV5-1	CASSSGQGHEQYF	TGCGCCAGCAGCTCGGGACAGGGCCACGAGCAGTACTTC
TRBJ2-1	TRBD2	.	TRBV5-1	CASSGGFGTRIDEQFF	TGCGCCAGCAGCGGGGGCTTTGGGACTAGGATCGATGAGCAGTTCTTC
TRBJ2-3	.	.	TRBV29-1	CSAYGTDTQYF	TGCAGCGCATATGGAACAGATACGCAGTATTTT
TRBJ2-7	.	many	TRBV20-1	CSARPLRTGASYEQYF	TGCAGTGCTAGACCATTACGAACCGGGGCGTCCTACGAGCAGTACTTC
TRBJ1-1	.	many	TRBV29-1	CSAPRGAEAFF	TGCAGCGCTCCAAGGGGGGCTGAAGCTTTCTTT